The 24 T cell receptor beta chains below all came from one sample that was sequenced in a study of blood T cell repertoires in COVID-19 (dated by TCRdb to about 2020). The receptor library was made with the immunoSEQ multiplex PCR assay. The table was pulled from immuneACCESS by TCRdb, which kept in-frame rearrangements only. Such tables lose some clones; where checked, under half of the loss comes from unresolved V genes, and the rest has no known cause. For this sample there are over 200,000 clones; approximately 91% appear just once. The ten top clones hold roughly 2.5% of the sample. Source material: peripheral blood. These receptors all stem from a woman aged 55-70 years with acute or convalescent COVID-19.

The CDR3 spells CASSLGTGGNEAFF. Here the CDR3 DNA reads TGTGCCAGCAGTTTAGGGACAGGGGGTAATGAAGCTTTCTTT. This chain connects TRBV27 to TRBJ1-1; 11 bases are shared with TRBD1. V dropped 2 bases and J dropped 7; count of bases not matched to a gene: 3. The CDR3 spans 14 residues. CDR1 and CDR2 from the germline V gene are MNHEY and SMNVEV (reference sequence).

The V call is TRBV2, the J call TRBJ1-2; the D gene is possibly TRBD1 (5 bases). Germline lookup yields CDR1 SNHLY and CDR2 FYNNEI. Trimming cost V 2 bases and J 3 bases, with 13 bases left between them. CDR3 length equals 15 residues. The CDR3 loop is CASSETVLGHYGYTF. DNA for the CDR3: TGTGCCAGCAGTGAAACCGTTTTGGGGCACTATGGCTACACCTTC.

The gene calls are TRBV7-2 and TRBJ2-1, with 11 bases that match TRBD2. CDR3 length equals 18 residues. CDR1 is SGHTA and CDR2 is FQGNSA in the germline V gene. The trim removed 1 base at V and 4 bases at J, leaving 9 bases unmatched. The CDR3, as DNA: TGTGCCAGCAGCTTAGGTCTGCCTAGCGGGAGGCGGTACAATGAGCAGTTCTTC. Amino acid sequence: CASSLGLPSGRRYNEQFF.

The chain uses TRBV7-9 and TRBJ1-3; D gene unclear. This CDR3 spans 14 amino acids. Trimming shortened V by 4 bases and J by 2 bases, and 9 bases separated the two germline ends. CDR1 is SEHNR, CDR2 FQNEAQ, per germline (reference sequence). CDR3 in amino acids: CASSYIFTGNTIYF. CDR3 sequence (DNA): TGTGCCAGCAGCTATATATTTACTGGAAACACCATATATTTT.

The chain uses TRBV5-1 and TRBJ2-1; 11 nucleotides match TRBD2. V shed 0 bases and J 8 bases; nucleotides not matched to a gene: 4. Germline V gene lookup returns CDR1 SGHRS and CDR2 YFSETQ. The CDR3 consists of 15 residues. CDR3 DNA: TGCGCCAGCAGCTTGGAAGCTAGCGGGGGGCATGAGCAGTTCTTC. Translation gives CASSLEASGGHEQFF.

The CDR3 sequence is CASSFGHLQETQYF. CDR3 coding DNA: TGCGCCAGCAGCTTCGGACACCTCCAGGAGACCCAGTACTTC. This sequence joins TRBV5-1 and TRBJ2-5; tentatively, D is TRBD1 (5 bases). Trimming took 2 bases from V and 5 from J, leaving 13 bases between them. Germline V gene data show CDR1 as SGHRS and CDR2 as YFSETQ. The CDR3 runs to 14 residues.

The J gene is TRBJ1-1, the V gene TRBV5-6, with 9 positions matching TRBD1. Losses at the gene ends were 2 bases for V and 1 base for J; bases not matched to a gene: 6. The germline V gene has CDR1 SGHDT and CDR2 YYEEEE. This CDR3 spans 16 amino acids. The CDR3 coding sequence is TGTGCCAGCAGCTTACCGGGACAGGGAGGGAACACTGAAGCTTTCTTT. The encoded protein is CASSLPGQGGNTEAFF. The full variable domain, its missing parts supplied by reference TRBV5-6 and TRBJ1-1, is DAGVTQSPTHLIKTRGQQVTLRCSPKSGHDTVSWYQQALGQGPQFIFQYYEEEERQRGNFPDRFSGHQFPNYSSELNVNALLLGDSALYLCASSLPGQGGNTEAFFGQGTRLTVV.

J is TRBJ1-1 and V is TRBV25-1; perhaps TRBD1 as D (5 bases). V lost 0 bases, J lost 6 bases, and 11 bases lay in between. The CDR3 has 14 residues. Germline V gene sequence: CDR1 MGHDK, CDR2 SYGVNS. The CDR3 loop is CASSEYRVTAEAFF. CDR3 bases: TGTGCCAGCAGTGAATACAGGGTAACCGCTGAAGCTTTCTTT.

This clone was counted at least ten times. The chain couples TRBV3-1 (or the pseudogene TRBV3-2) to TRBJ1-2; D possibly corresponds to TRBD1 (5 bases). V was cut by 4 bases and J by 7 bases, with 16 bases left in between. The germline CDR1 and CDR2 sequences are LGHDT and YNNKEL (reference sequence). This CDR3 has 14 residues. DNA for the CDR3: TGTGCCAGCAGCCCCGAGGGAGGCGGGGGTGGCTACACCTTC. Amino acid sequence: CASSPEGGGGGYTF.

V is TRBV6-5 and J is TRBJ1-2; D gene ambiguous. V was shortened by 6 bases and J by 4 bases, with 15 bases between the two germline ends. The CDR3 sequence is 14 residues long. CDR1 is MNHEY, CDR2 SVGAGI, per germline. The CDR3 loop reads CASSGQRITYGYTF. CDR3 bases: TGTGCCAGCAGCGGCCAGAGGATTACCTATGGCTACACCTTC.

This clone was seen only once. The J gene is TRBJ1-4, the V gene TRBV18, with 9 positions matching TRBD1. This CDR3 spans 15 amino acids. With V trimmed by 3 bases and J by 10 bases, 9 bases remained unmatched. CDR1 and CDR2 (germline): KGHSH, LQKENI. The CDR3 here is CASSPPDRGLGKLFF. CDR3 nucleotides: TGTGCCAGCTCACCCCCCGACAGGGGGTTGGGAAAACTGTTTTTT.

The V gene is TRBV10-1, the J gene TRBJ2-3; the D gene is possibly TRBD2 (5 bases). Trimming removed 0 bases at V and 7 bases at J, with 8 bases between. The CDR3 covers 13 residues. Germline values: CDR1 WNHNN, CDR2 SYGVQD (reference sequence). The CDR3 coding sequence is TGCGCCAGCAGTGAGTCGCGGAGGCATACGCAGTATTTT. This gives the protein CASSESRRHTQYF.

CDR3 nucleotides: TGTGCCAGCAGCTCCTATGGCCAGCGGGGCCTCTCTGGGGCCAACGTCCTGACTTTC. Its protein product is CASSSYGQRGLSGANVLTF. The rearrangement links TRBV3-1 (or the pseudogene TRBV3-2) to TRBJ2-6; 7 bases are shared with TRBD2. Germline trimming cut 5 bases from V and 0 bases from J; bases unmatched to any gene: 13. CDR3 length: 19 amino acids. The germline CDR1 and CDR2 sequences are LGHDT and YNNKEL (reference sequence).

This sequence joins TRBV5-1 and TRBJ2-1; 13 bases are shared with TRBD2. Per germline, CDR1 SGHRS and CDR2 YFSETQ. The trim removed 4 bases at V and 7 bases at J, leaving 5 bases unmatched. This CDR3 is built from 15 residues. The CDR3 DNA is TGCGCCAGCAGCACACGACTAGCGGGGGGTAATGAGCAGTTCTTC. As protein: CASSTRLAGGNEQFF.

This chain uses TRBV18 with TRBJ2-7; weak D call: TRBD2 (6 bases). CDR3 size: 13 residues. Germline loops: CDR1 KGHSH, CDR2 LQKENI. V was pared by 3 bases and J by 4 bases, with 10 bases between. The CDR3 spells CASSPGTYYEQYF. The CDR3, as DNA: TGTGCCAGCTCACCCGGGACTTATTACGAGCAGTACTTC.

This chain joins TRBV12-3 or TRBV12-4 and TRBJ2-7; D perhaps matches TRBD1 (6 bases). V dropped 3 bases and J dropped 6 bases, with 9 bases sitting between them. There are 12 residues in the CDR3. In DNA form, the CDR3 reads TGTGCCAGCAGTTTTGGGACATCCGAGCAGTACTTC. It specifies CASSFGTSEQYF.

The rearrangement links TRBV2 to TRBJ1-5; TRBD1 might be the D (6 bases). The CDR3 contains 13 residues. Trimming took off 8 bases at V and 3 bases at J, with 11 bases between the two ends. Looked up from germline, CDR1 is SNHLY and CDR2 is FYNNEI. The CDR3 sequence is CASLGQHNQPQHF. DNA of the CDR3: TGTGCCAGCCTAGGACAGCACAATCAGCCCCAGCATTTT.

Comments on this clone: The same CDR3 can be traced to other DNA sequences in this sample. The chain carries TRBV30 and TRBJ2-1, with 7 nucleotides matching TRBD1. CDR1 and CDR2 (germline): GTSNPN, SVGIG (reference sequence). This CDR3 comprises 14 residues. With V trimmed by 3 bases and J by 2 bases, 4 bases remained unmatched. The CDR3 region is CAWRRQGTYNEQFF. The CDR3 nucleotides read TGTGCCTGGAGGCGACAGGGAACCTACAATGAGCAGTTCTTC.

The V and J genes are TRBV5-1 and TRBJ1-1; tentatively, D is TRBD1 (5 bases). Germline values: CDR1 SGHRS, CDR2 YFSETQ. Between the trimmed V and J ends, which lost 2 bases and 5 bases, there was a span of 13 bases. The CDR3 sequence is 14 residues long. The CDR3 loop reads CASSFGGGRTEAFF. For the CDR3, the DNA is TGCGCCAGCAGCTTCGGCGGGGGGAGGACTGAAGCTTTCTTT.

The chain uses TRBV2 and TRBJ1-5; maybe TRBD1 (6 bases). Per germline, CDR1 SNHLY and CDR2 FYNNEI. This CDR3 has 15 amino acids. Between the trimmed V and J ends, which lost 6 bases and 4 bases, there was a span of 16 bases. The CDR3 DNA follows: TGTGCCAGCAGGGCCGGGACACAACCGAATCAGCCCCAGCATTTT. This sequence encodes CASRAGTQPNQPQHF.

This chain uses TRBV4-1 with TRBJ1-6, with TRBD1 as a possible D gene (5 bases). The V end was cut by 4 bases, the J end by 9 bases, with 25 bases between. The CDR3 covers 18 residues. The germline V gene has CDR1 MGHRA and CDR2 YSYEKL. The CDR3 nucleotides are TGCGCCAGCAGCCTCAACCCTAGACTCGACAGCATCCTTTCACCCCTCCACTTT. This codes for CASSLNPRLDSILSPLHF.

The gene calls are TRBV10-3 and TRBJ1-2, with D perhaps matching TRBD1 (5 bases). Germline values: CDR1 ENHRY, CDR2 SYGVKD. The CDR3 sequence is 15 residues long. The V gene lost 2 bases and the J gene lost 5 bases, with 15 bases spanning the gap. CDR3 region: CAISEALQVQYGYTF. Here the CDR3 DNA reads TGTGCCATCAGTGAGGCCTTACAGGTGCAATATGGCTACACCTTC.

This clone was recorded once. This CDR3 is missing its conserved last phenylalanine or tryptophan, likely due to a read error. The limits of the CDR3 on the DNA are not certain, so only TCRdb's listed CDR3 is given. The CDR3 loop is CASTVPGQPRQS. V usage is TRBV6-4 and J usage is TRBJ2-7; no check of the table's D call, TRBD1, against the DNA was made. Germline V gene sequence: CDR1 MRHNA, CDR2 SNTAGT. A total of 12 residues make up the CDR3, ends included.

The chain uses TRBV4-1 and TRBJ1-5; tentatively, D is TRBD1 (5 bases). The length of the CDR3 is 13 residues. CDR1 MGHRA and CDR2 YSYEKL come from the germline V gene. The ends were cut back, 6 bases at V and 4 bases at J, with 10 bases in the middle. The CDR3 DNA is TGCGCCAGCAGTCTGACAGAAAATCAGCCCCAGCATTTT. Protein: CASSLTENQPQHF.